This is a list of T cell receptor beta chains from one sample in a study of blood T cell repertoires in COVID-19. Profiling relied on immunoSEQ multiplex PCR, and the TCRdb table lists in-frame clones only, not all of them. The sample includes over 200,000 clones, about 93% of them seen just once. Sample: peripheral blood. These receptors were obtained from a man between 60 and 75 years old with COVID-19, enrolled during active disease. Each CDR3 is given with its conserved first and last residue. D genes are given only for firm matches.

v_call	cdr3_length	j_call	d_call	cdr3_aa	cdr3_nt
TRBV27	14	TRBJ1-4	-	CASSFATRGEKLFF	TGTGCCAGCAGTTTCGCGACACGAGGGGAAAAACTGTTTTTT
TRBV7-8	15	TRBJ2-7	-	CASSLGLAAAYEQYF	TGTGCCAGCAGCTTAGGGTTAGCCGCCGCCTACGAGCAGTACTTC
TRBV24-1	15	TRBJ2-1	TRBD2	CATSGRRGGYNEQFF	TGTGCCACCAGTGGTCGCCGCGGGGGTTACAATGAGCAGTTCTTC
TRBV6-5	15	TRBJ2-7	TRBD1	CASRDRQGLAYEQYF	TGTGCCAGCAGAGATCGACAGGGTTTAGCCTACGAGCAGTACTTC
TRBV6-1	17	TRBJ2-1	TRBD2	CASSAYRIAGGQYEQFF	TGTGCCAGCAGTGCCTACAGAATAGCGGGGGGGCAGTATGAGCAGTTCTTC
TRBV6-6	13	TRBJ1-5	-	CASSYGENQPQHF	TGTGCCAGCAGTTACGGGGAGAATCAGCCCCAGCATTTT
TRBV5-1	18	TRBJ1-3	-	CASSLVWLGSGSGNTIYF	TGCGCCAGCAGCTTGGTGTGGCTGGGCTCAGGCTCTGGAAACACCATATATTTT
TRBV19	17	TRBJ2-7	TRBD1	CASSSSQADRGSYEQYF	TGTGCCAGTAGTAGTTCGCAGGCGGACAGGGGGTCCTACGAGCAGTACTTC
TRBV19	18	TRBJ1-3	-	CASTSLGGPSSSGNTIYF	TGTGCCAGTACCTCCCTGGGGGGGCCCAGCAGCTCTGGAAACACCATATATTTT
TRBV18	18	TRBJ2-3	TRBD2	CASPRGLAGGKTTDTQYF	TGTGCCAGCCCTAGGGGACTAGCGGGGGGGAAGACCACAGATACGCAGTATTTT
TRBV4-1	15	TRBJ1-1	-	CASSQDSMMNTEAFF	TGCGCCAGCAGCCAAGATAGCATGATGAACACTGAAGCTTTCTTT
TRBV5-6	16	TRBJ1-1	TRBD1	CASSLWTGIMNTEAFF	TGTGCCAGCAGCTTGTGGACAGGGATCATGAACACTGAAGCTTTCTTT
TRBV4-2	15	TRBJ1-2	TRBD1	CASTIPGDSNYGYTF	TGTGCCAGCACTATCCCGGGGGACAGCAACTATGGCTACACCTTC
TRBV19	15	TRBJ2-1	-	CASSIDGVAYNEQFF	TGTGCCAGTAGTATAGACGGGGTCGCCTACAATGAGCAGTTCTTC
TRBV29-1	14	TRBJ2-2	-	CSVKGSIDTGELFF	TGCAGCGTGAAAGGGAGTATAGACACCGGGGAGCTGTTTTTT
TRBV18	15	TRBJ2-1	TRBD1	CASSPDRGHNNEQFF	TGTGCCAGCTCTCCTGACAGGGGGCACAACAATGAGCAGTTCTTC
TRBV4-3	16	TRBJ2-7	-	CASSQDYAGRNYEQYF	TGCGCCAGCAGCCAAGATTACGCAGGGCGAAACTACGAGCAGTACTTC